This T cell receptor (beta chain) is from a study of T cell responses to AZD1222 COVID-19 vaccine. This table comes from immunoSEQ multiplex PCR, and its TCRdb copy is limited to in-frame clones, with some not included. Of about 130,000 clones detected, 70% to 90% appear once; the ten largest clones hold under 11%. This specimen was peripheral blood, taken on day 0 of AZD1222 vaccination. The TCR originated in an adult in good health.

CDR3 residues: CASSLRGDGPNFSYEQYF. The CDR3 DNA is TGCGCCAGCAGCTTGCGAGGGGACGGCCCAAATTTCTCCTACGAGCAGTACTTC. This chain joins TRBV5-1 and TRBJ2-7; D is possibly TRBD1 or TRBD2 (5 bases each). This CDR3 has 18 residues. V dropped 1 base and J dropped 0 bases, with 20 bases sitting between them. The germline CDR1 and CDR2 sequences are SGHRS and YFSETQ.